This T cell receptor (beta chain) was sequenced for a study of shared T cell receptors in the human thymus. This clone appeared a few times. CDR1 and CDR2 from the germline V gene are SNHLY and FYNNEI. V was shortened by 0 bases and J by 5 bases, with 13 bases between the two germline ends. The CDR3 covers 16 residues. The protocol was immunoSEQ multiplex PCR, while the TCRdb copy is restricted to in-frame clones and leaves out a portion. The sample lists approximately 580,000 clones, 75% to 85% occurring once. These data were also filed under a second study, of human thymus T cells. That work adds: Those donating were healthy Finnish infants in corrective surgery for congenital heart defects. Resected material from corrective heart surgery provided the thymus tissue analysed. Repertoires from thymus and blood appeared to show biased V and J gene usage. Related research described strongly overlapping thymic repertoires in unrelated people.

The receptor comes from a boy in the first two years of life with a congenital heart defect. The source material was thymocytes. This chain joins TRBV2 and TRBJ2-2; D might be TRBD2 (6 bases). CDR3 bases: TGTGCCAGCAGTGAAGCGAGAGCGGGTCGTACCGGGGAGCTGTTTTTT. Its protein product is CASSEARAGRTGELFF.